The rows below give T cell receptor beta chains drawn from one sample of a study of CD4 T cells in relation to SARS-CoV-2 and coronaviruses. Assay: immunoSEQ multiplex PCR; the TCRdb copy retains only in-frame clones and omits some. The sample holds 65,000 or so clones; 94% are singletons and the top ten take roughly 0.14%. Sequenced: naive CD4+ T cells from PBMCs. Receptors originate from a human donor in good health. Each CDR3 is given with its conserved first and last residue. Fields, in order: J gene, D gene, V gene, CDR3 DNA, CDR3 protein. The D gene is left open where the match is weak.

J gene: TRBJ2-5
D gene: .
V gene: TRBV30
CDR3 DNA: TGTGCCTGGACGAGAGGCCAGGTGTCTCGGGAGACCCAGTACTTC
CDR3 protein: CAWTRGQVSRETQYF

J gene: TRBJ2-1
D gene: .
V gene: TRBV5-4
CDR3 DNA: TGTGCCAGCAGCTTGGATCCCGTATCCTACAATGAGCAGTTCTTC
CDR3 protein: CASSLDPVSYNEQFF

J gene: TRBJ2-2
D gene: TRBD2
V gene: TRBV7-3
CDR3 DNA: TGTGCCAGCAGCTCCCCGTCGGGAACGGGACTAGCAGGCACCGGGGAGCTGTTTTTT
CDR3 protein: CASSSPSGTGLAGTGELFF

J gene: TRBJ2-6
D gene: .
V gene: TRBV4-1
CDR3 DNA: TGCGCCAGCAGCGTCCGGACAGCGATCTCTGGGGCCAACGTCCTGACTTTC
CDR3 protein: CASSVRTAISGANVLTF

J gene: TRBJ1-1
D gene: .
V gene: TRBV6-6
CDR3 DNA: TGTGCCAGCAGTTACGTCGGGGCGAGCGGGACTGAAGCTTTCTTT
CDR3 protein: CASSYVGASGTEAFF

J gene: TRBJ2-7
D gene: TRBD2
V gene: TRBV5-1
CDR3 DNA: TGCGCCAGCAGCTTGGGGGCGGGAGTCGCCTACGAGCAGTACTTC
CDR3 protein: CASSLGAGVAYEQYF

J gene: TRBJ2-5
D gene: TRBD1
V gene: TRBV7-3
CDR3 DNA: TGTGCCAGCAGCCCTAGTGGCGGGACAGGGAATCTGGAGACCCAGTACTTC
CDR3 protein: CASSPSGGTGNLETQYF

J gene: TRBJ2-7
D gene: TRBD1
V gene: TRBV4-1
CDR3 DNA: TGCGCCAGCAGCCAAGATTTGTTCGGAGACAGGGTGTACGAGCAGTACTTC
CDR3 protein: CASSQDLFGDRVYEQYF

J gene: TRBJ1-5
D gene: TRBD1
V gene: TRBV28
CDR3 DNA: TGTGCCAGCAGTTTAACAGGGGGTAATCAGCCCCAGCATTTT
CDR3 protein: CASSLTGGNQPQHF

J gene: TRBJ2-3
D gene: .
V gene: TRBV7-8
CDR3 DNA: TGTGCCAGCAGCTTAGGACCGGCCGATACGCAGTATTTT
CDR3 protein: CASSLGPADTQYF

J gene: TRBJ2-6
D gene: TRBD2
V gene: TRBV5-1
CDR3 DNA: TGCGCCAGCCACCGGCGGGGGGGCACTGGGGCCAACGTCCTGACTTTC
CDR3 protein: CASHRRGGTGANVLTF

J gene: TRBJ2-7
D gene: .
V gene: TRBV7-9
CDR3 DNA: TGTGCCAGCAGAACAGGGAGCTCCTACGAGCAGTACTTC
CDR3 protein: CASRTGSSYEQYF

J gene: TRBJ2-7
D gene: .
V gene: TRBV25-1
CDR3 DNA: TGTGCCAGCACCAGGGGCCCCTACGAGCAGTACTTC
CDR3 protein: CASTRGPYEQYF

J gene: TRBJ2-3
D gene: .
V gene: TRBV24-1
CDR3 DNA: TGTGCCACCAGTGATACTACTCGCGGTACGCAGTATTTT
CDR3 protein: CATSDTTRGTQYF

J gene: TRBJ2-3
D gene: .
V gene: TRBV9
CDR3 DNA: TGTGCCAGCAGCGTAGAGTACCGGGGCACAGATACGCAGTATTTT
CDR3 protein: CASSVEYRGTDTQYF

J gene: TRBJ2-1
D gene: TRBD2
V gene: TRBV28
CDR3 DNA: TGTGCCAGCAGTTGGGCGGGAGCCACCTACAATGAGCAGTTCTTC
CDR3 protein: CASSWAGATYNEQFF

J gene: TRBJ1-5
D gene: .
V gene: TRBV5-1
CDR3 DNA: TGCGCCAGCAGCTTGGCGGGGAGAGCAGAGCAGCCCCAGCATTTT
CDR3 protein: CASSLAGRAEQPQHF